The 5 T cell receptor beta chains below all came from one sample that was sequenced in a study of read filtering for tumor transcriptome and immune sequencing. The library was built from around 380 ng RNA with molecular barcoded adaptors for alpha/delta and beta/gamma chains. TCRdb re-called the reads with MiXCR, one entry per CDR3 protein. The sample contains over 25,000 distinct CDR3 sequences, around 15% of which appear only once. Sequencing was done on a sample of a population of CD138-negative cells sorted from bone marrow. The receptors here all came from a donor at least 40 years old with multiple myeloma.

The sample holds many counts of this clonotype. The chain uses TRBV5-1 and TRBJ2-6; 8 nucleotides line up with TRBD1. The germline V gene has CDR1 SGHRS and CDR2 YFSETQ. CDR3 length: 17 residues. V lost 6 bases and J lost 4; bases outside the gene matches: 12. In nucleotides, the CDR3 is TGCGCCAGCACCTTATCAGGGGGCATGACCGGGGCCAACGTCCTGACTTTC. This gives the protein CASTLSGGMTGANVLTF.

For this clonotype: This clone may be a read error of a much larger clone one base away. This CDR3 fails to terminate in the conserved phenylalanine or tryptophan, so it likely reflects a read error. J is TRBJ1-1 and V is TRBV18; D may be TRBD1 (5 bases). The CDR3 runs to 12 residues. Trimming cost V 2 bases and J 5 bases, with 6 bases left between them. Germline CDR1 KGHSH, CDR2 LQKENI. The DNA of the CDR3 is TGTGCCAGCTCACCAGAGGGGACTGAAGCTTTCCTT. As protein: CASSPEGTEAFL.

Of note for this clonotype: A single base is all that separates this from a far larger clone, so a read error is likely. The chain joins TRBV11-1 to TRBJ2-1; D perhaps matches TRBD1 (6 bases). This CDR3 is built from 13 residues. Germline assignment: CDR1 SGHAT and CDR2 FQDESV (reference sequence). In DNA form, the CDR3 reads TGTACCAGCAGCTGGGACATTTACAATGAGCAGTTCTTC. Translation: CTSSWDIYNEQFF.

This clonotype was counted a few times. As the CDR3 is not closed by the conserved phenylalanine or tryptophan, this likely results from a read error. It is unclear where the CDR3 begins or ends on the DNA, so no DNA is shown, and the CDR3 is as TCRdb lists it. The J gene is TRBJ2-1, the V gene TRBV19; the table's TRBD2 call for D was not verified on the DNA. The CDR3 is 18 amino acids in total, end residues counted. Germline V gene lookup returns CDR1 LNHDA and CDR2 SQIVND (reference sequence). The CDR3 loop is CASAPPAGGLTSYNEQIS.

The sample holds many counts of this clonotype. Its ends do not fully match the called genes, so a read error is possible. The chain is built from TRBV28 and TRBJ2-4, with D perhaps being TRBD1 or TRBD2 (6 bases each). The germline V gene has CDR1 MDHEN and CDR2 SYDVKM. There are 12 residues in the CDR3. CDR3: CASSRQPGEGVF. CDR3 sequence (DNA): TGTGCCAGCAGCCGACAACCGGGAGAGGGGGTATTC.